The 31 T cell receptor beta chains in this list originate from one sample, sequenced in a study of blood T cell repertoires in COVID-19. Produced via immunoSEQ multiplex PCR; TCRdb's table is partial and in-frame only. In the table there are about 480,000 clones, 85% to 90% of which are singletons. Sequenced input: PBMCs or T cells enriched from blood (not recorded which). These receptors all stem from a woman aged 40-49 years who had recovered from COVID-19.

The chain carries TRBV9 and TRBJ2-7, with TRBD2 as a possible D gene (6 bases). V lost 3 bases and J 2 bases, leaving 12 bases between the germline ends. Germline V gene data show CDR1 as SGDLS and CDR2 as YYNGEE. This CDR3 spans 14 amino acids. CDR3 bases: TGTGCCAGCAGCGGTGCGGGATCGGCCTACGAGCAGTACTTC. The encoded protein is CASSGAGSAYEQYF.

The chain couples TRBV2 to TRBJ1-1; D is unresolved. CDR3 length: 14 residues. CDR1 is SNHLY and CDR2 is FYNNEI in the germline V gene. V was clipped by 6 bases and J by 4 bases, with 15 bases between them. The CDR3 coding sequence is TGTGCCAGCAGCCTTAACGGGGTGGGCACTGAAGCTTTCTTT. Its translation is CASSLNGVGTEAFF.

V gene TRBV18 combines with J gene TRBJ1-2, with D possibly matching TRBD1 (5 bases). V lost 2 bases to trimming and J lost 5 bases, with 15 bases between them. CDR3 length: 15 residues. The germline V gene encodes CDR1 KGHSH and CDR2 LQKENI. The DNA for the CDR3 is TGTGCCAGCTCACCAGGAGGACGGGGGGAATATGGCTACACCTTC. It specifies CASSPGGRGEYGYTF.

V is TRBV5-4 and J is TRBJ2-1, with TRBD2 matching 12 bases. CDR3 length: 16 residues. V lost 0 bases to trimming and J lost 2 bases; unmatched junction nucleotides: 0. Germline lookup yields CDR1 SGHNT and CDR2 YYREEE (reference sequence). The CDR3 region has the DNA TGTGCCAGCAGCTTGGGACTAGCGGGAGCCTACAATGAGCAGTTCTTC. Amino acid sequence: CASSLGLAGAYNEQFF.

The chain is built from TRBV3-1 (or the pseudogene TRBV3-2) and TRBJ1-6, with a weak D call TRBD1 (6 bases). With 1 base removed from V and 10 bases from J, the gap between germline ends came to 8 bases. Germline V lookup: CDR1 LGHDT, CDR2 YNNKEL (reference sequence). This CDR3 contains 13 residues. The chain's CDR3 is CASSQGGGSPLHF. CDR3 DNA sequence: TGTGCCAGCAGCCAAGGGGGGGGCTCACCCCTCCACTTT.

The chain couples TRBV25-1 to TRBJ1-2; TRBD1 is a possible D gene (6 bases). This CDR3 region has 18 residues. Trimming removed 6 bases from V and 0 bases from J, with 23 bases in between. Looked up from germline, CDR1 is MGHDK and CDR2 is SYGVNS. The CDR3 DNA reads TGTGCCAGCAGGGGGGACCGGGGACAAGGGATTCCTAACTATGGCTACACCTTC. It codes for CASRGDRGQGIPNYGYTF.

The V and J genes are TRBV11-3 and TRBJ2-1; possibly TRBD2 for D (5 bases). V dropped 1 base and J dropped 9 bases, with 10 bases sitting between them. Germline V gives CDR1 SGHNT, CDR2 YENEEA. There are 13 residues in the CDR3. CDR3 in amino acids: CASSLAPGGEQFF. CDR3 in DNA: TGTGCCAGCAGCTTAGCCCCCGGAGGTGAGCAGTTCTTC.

The chain recombines TRBV30 with TRBJ2-7; 7 positions agree with TRBD2. The CDR3 is 14 amino acids. V shed 3 bases and J 6 bases; nucleotides not matched to a gene: 11. Germline V CDR1 and CDR2: GTSNPN, SVGIG (reference sequence). CDR3: CAWRTGGGMREQYF. In DNA form, the CDR3 reads TGTGCCTGGAGAACGGGAGGCGGGATGCGCGAGCAGTACTTC.

This clone has only one observation. Other DNA sequences in the same sample also yield this CDR3. The rearrangement links TRBV9 to TRBJ1-3; 9 positions agree with TRBD1. The CDR3 is 16 residues long. V shed 2 bases and J 2 bases; nucleotides not matched to a gene: 5. CDR1 SGDLS and CDR2 YYNGEE come from the germline V gene. CDR3 sequence reads: CASSVLTGGTGNTIYF. CDR3 DNA: TGTGCCAGCAGCGTCCTAACAGGGGGCACTGGAAACACCATATATTTT.

The V gene is TRBV27, the J gene TRBJ2-7, with a tentative D call TRBD1 (6 bases). The V gene lost 6 bases and the J gene lost 4 bases, with 13 bases spanning the gap. Looked up from germline, CDR1 is MNHEY and CDR2 is SMNVEV (reference sequence). The CDR3 runs 13 residues. The CDR3, as DNA: TGTGCCAGCAGACGGGACAAGGTTTACGAGCAGTACTTC. The encoded protein is CASRRDKVYEQYF.

V and J are TRBV11-2 and TRBJ2-6; TRBD1 matches 8 bases. The CDR3 loop spans 17 amino acids. Germline V gives CDR1 SGHAT, CDR2 FQNNGV. Losses at the gene ends were 3 bases for V and 1 base for J; bases not matched to a gene: 5. The CDR3 region has the DNA TGTGCCAGCAGCTTGGGACAGGTTTTTTCTGGGGCCAACGTCCTGACTTTC. This encodes CASSLGQVFSGANVLTF.

The gene calls are TRBV6-2 or TRBV6-3 and TRBJ1-1; D gene unclear. V was trimmed by 5 bases and J by 5 bases, leaving 12 bases between them. Germline V gene sequence: CDR1 MNHEY, CDR2 SVGEGT. The CDR3 length is 13 residues. This CDR3 is CASSPGGGTEAFF. The CDR3, as DNA: TGTGCCAGCAGTCCCGGAGGTGGTACTGAAGCTTTCTTT.

Many counts were recorded for this clone. The J gene is TRBJ2-1, the V gene TRBV2, with 9 bases fitting TRBD1. The J segment lost 9 bases and the V segment lost 6 bases, leaving 12 bases of the junction unmatched. CDR3 length: 15 amino acids. Germline assignment: CDR1 SNHLY and CDR2 FYNNEI. CDR3 DNA: TGTGCCAGCAGCCTCCTGGGGGACAGGGCGGCTGAGCAGTTCTTC. Translation gives CASSLLGDRAAEQFF.

The genes are TRBV12-3 or TRBV12-4 and TRBJ1-1, with D unresolved. Trimming left V 7 bases short and J 1 base short, with 10 bases between. This CDR3 has 13 residues. CDR3 bases: TGTGCCAGCAACAAAGATCGGAACACTGAAGCTTTCTTT. Encoded protein: CASNKDRNTEAFF.

The J gene is TRBJ1-6, the V gene TRBV5-4, with a possible D match to TRBD1 (5 bases). This CDR3 spans 15 amino acids. Looked up from germline, CDR1 is SGHNT and CDR2 is YYREEE (reference sequence). V was clipped by 4 bases and J by 7 bases, with 15 bases between them. CDR3 residues: CASSRSRDSNSPLHF. CDR3 bases: TGTGCCAGCAGCCGGTCGCGGGACTCCAATTCACCCCTCCACTTT.

This chain connects TRBV4-1 to TRBJ2-7, with 7 bases lining up with TRBD2. Germline CDR1 and CDR2: MGHRA and YSYEKL. V dropped 0 bases and J dropped 2; count of bases not matched to a gene: 4. CDR3 length equals 15 residues. CDR3 in DNA: TGCGCCAGCAGCCAAGATCTGGGGGGGACCTACGAGCAGTACTTC. Translating it yields CASSQDLGGTYEQYF.

V is TRBV5-4 and J is TRBJ2-2; maybe TRBD1 (5 bases). The CDR3 loop spans 13 amino acids. CDR1 SGHNT and CDR2 YYREEE come from the germline V gene (reference sequence). Deletions cut 2 bases from V and 14 bases from J, with 16 bases between. The CDR3 nucleotides are TGTGCCAGCAGCTTCGGTCTGGGCGGACAACTGTTTTTT. Translated, it gives CASSFGLGGQLFF. The whole variable domain, remainder taken from reference TRBV5-4 and TRBJ2-2, is ETGVTQSPTHLIKTRGQQVTLRCSSQSGHNTVSWYQQALGQGPQFIFQYYREEENGRGNFPPRFSGLQFPNYSSELNVNALELDDSALYLCASSFGLGGQLFFGEGSRLTVL.

This clone was seen only once. V usage is TRBV5-1 and J usage is TRBJ2-3; 10 nucleotides align to TRBD1. Germline V CDR1 and CDR2: SGHRS, YFSETQ. This CDR3 has 15 amino acids. V gave up 5 bases and J gave up 5 bases; unmatched junction bases: 8. CDR3 sequence: CASSSTGGEVDTQYF. The CDR3 DNA sequence: TGCGCCAGCAGTTCGACAGGGGGCGAAGTAGATACGCAGTATTTT. Drawing the rest from reference TRBV5-1 and TRBJ2-3, the complete variable domain is KAGVTQTPRYLIKTRGQQVTLSCSPISGHRSVSWYQQTPGQGLQFLFEYFSETQRNKGNFPGRFSGRQFSNSRSEMNVSTLELGDSALYLCASSSTGGEVDTQYFGPGTRLTVL.

The chain employs TRBV6-1 and TRBJ2-7, with D possibly being TRBD2 (5 bases). Trimming left V 4 bases short and J 0 bases short, with 16 bases between. The CDR3 runs 16 residues. CDR1 is MNHNS, CDR2 SASEGT, per germline. The CDR3 protein is CASSGRTLSSSYEQYF. CDR3 nucleotides: TGTGCCAGCAGTGGGAGGACCCTGAGCAGCTCCTACGAGCAGTACTTC.

The chain couples TRBV18 to TRBJ2-7; 8 bases agree with TRBD2. V trimming: 6 bases; J trimming: 6 bases; junction bases outside the gene matches: 10. The germline V gene has CDR1 KGHSH and CDR2 LQKENI. The CDR3 length is 14 residues. CDR3 DNA sequence: TGTGCCAGCTCCGACTCCGGGACTAGGGGCGAGCAGTACTTC. Translating gives CASSDSGTRGEQYF.

The V and J genes are TRBV11-2 and TRBJ1-1, with a weak D call TRBD1 (5 bases). CDR3 size: 17 residues. Trimming stripped 7 bases from V and 0 bases from J, with 21 bases between. Germline-derived CDR1 and CDR2 are SGHAT and FQNNGV. DNA for the CDR3: TGTGCCAGCACCACAGACAGTACCCATACCATGAACACTGAAGCTTTCTTT. The encoded protein is CASTTDSTHTMNTEAFF.

This clone appeared a single time. This chain connects TRBV4-3 to TRBJ2-2; 8 positions match TRBD2. The V segment lost 1 base and the J segment 2 bases; nucleotides outside the gene matches: 9. This CDR3 comprises 18 residues. The germline V gene has CDR1 LGHNA and CDR2 YSLEER. CDR3 DNA sequence: TGCGCCAGCAGCCAAGCGTACGGCCTAGCGGGTAACACCGGGGAGCTGTTTTTT. It codes for CASSQAYGLAGNTGELFF.

This chain joins TRBV9 and TRBJ2-2, with 10 bases lining up with TRBD2. CDR1 SGDLS and CDR2 YYNGEE come from the germline V gene. The CDR3 sequence is 16 residues long. The trim removed 6 bases at V and 6 bases at J, leaving 11 bases unmatched. The CDR3 DNA is TGTGCCAGCACCAGCGGGAGGGCCGGTAGGTCCGGGGAGCTGTTTTTT. Its translation is CASTSGRAGRSGELFF.

The chain combines TRBV29-1 with TRBJ1-2; maybe TRBD1 (5 bases). Germline CDR1 and CDR2: SQVTM and ANQGSEA. The CDR3 sequence is 13 residues long. The ends were cut back, 1 base at V and 5 bases at J, with 11 bases in the middle. The chain's CDR3 is CSVEVRGGYGYTF. The CDR3 DNA is TGCAGCGTTGAAGTTAGGGGTGGGTATGGCTACACCTTC.

The rearrangement joins TRBV11-2 to TRBJ1-1, with D tentatively TRBD1 (6 bases). The germline V and J ends were trimmed by 4 bases and 7 bases, with 22 bases remaining between them. Germline CDR1 is SGHAT and CDR2 is FQNNGV. The CDR3 length is 16 residues. CDR3: CASSSTTGTPPVEAFF. CDR3 DNA sequence: TGTGCCAGCAGCTCCACAACCGGGACACCACCCGTTGAAGCTTTCTTT.

This clone was found a few times. The rearrangement joins TRBV3-1 (or the pseudogene TRBV3-2) to TRBJ1-3; unclear D gene. The CDR3 covers 15 residues. Germline V gives CDR1 LGHDT, CDR2 YNNKEL (reference sequence). Trimming pared 0 bases from V and 9 bases from J, leaving 15 bases between. DNA for the CDR3: TGTGCCAGCAGCCAAGATCGGGAAGGATGGGGCACCATATATTTT. It encodes CASSQDREGWGTIYF.

J is TRBJ1-2 and V is TRBV5-1, with 7 bases lining up with TRBD1. The CDR3 sequence is 14 residues long. The V segment lost 4 bases and the J segment 6 bases; nucleotides outside the gene matches: 9. Germline assignment: CDR1 SGHRS and CDR2 YFSETQ. The CDR3 bases are TGCGCCAGCAGCCCAGGGGGACATTTGGATGGCTACACCTTC. Its translation is CASSPGGHLDGYTF.

The J gene is TRBJ1-2, the V gene TRBV10-3; D gene ambiguous. V gave up 4 bases and J gave up 8 bases, with 20 bases separating them. The germline CDR1 and CDR2 sequences are ENHRY and SYGVKD. The CDR3 loop spans 15 amino acids. CDR3 sequence: CAISVTGLANYGYTF. The CDR3 coding sequence is TGTGCCATCAGTGTGACGGGTCTGGCTAATTACGGCTACACCTTC.

The V call is TRBV27, the J call TRBJ2-2; 10 nucleotides align to TRBD1. Germline CDR1 and CDR2: MNHEY and SMNVEV (reference sequence). V dropped 3 bases and J dropped 7; count of bases not matched to a gene: 5. The CDR3 is 15 amino acids. Written as DNA, the CDR3 is TGTGCCAGCAGTTTGGGACAGGGGCGTATCGGGGAGCTGTTTTTT. Translation: CASSLGQGRIGELFF.

As concerns this clone: A read error may produce the germline difference seen at one junction end. The J gene is TRBJ2-3, the V gene TRBV5-1; tentatively, D is TRBD1 (5 bases). Germline V lookup: CDR1 SGHRS, CDR2 YFSETQ. This CDR3 has 15 amino acids. This CDR3 is CASSPGQHQADTQCF. The CDR3 nucleotides read TGCGCCAGCAGCCCTGGACAACACCAAGCAGATACGCAGTGTTTT.

The chain recombines TRBV5-1 with TRBJ2-1, with 10 positions matching TRBD2. Germline loops: CDR1 SGHRS, CDR2 YFSETQ. The junction had 12 bases not matched to a gene; V was cut back by 0 bases and J by 9 bases. The CDR3 has 17 amino acids. CDR3 amino acids: CASSLGAGLAGAGEQFF. CDR3 coding DNA: TGCGCCAGCAGCTTGGGGGCTGGGCTAGCGGGAGCCGGTGAGCAGTTCTTC.